Included here is one T cell receptor beta chain sequence, with context. In this sample, this clonotype turned up many times. The target of this receptor is not known. Per-base qualities were not stored, and no clone one base away is much larger. This entry is derived from a study of human T cells and chemical hapten exposure (dated by TCRdb to the early 2020s). General notes on the study: For sensitization, 2% DPC in acetone was applied to an approximately 2 cm by approximately 2 cm area of upper inner arm skin. Weekly therapeutic DPC doses were additionally applied to the scalp of patients throughout the roughly 25-week study period. Patch tests used Finn chambers with 0.01% DPC on the upper back, scored after 6 days by International Contact Dermatitis Research Group standards. The patient cohort, mostly female, included alopecia areata with under or over 50% scalp involvement, alopecia totalis and alopecia universalis. Libraries were pooled for sequencing, and variation in per-sample TCR yields was attributed mainly to small differences in library volumes within the pool. In alopecia patients, the study followed how the peripheral blood TCR repertoire changed in vivo over primary and secondary sensitization to diphenylcyclopropenone (DPC), a hapten. Blood was sampled from patients pre-sensitization (week 0) and at 2, 6 and about 24 weeks after DPC sensitization. Blood for TCR sequencing was provided by twenty-nine alopecia patients at one to four time points (pre-sensitization, 2, 6 and 24 weeks).

The CDR3 sequence holds 16 residues, the cysteine and phenylalanine included. The only DNA kept is the CDR3, 48 bases in frame from the first base. Cut back by 4 bases and 9 bases, the V and J ends lie 22 bases apart. The sample's time point label, in plain terms: pre-sensitization, week 0. The treatment or condition label, read with the paper, signifies: therapeutic diphenylcyclopropenone sensitization with weekly scalp DPC. At each patch-test visit, blood was drawn before the patch test was applied. Eligible patients were aged 18 to 70, diagnosed with alopecia, deemed suitable for DPC therapy, and excluded if pregnant. Unfractionated whole blood was collected in Tempus Blood RNA tubes, and total RNA was extracted from that blood. Receptors were amplified or captured by RACE. Sequenced on a NextSeq 500. During library preparation, unique molecular identifiers were attached to individual cDNA molecules so that TCRs could be counted in a quantitative, reproducible way. From each blood RNA sample, both TCR alpha and TCR beta chains were sequenced. Per the original workflow: Samples had a median of about 96,000 TCRs, with a range from roughly 23,224 to 700,000. V, J and CDR3 annotation of the TCR reads was carried out using the Decombinator software suite. To make PS versus PT1 abundance plots, every sample was subsampled to the same number of TCRs (28,000). Expanded TCRs were defined as absent before sensitization and observed at least eight times at the 2-week time point. TCRdb cleaned the public reads at Q25 with fastp, built clones with MiXCR and kept in-frame beta chains. A single entry per CDR3 protein holds the most common genes and DNA from its merged rows. TCRdb, not the authors, supplied the V and J calls. Present in this sample are over 300,000 distinct CDR3 sequences, 5% to 6.5% of which were seen just once. Of the sample, around 2.6% is held by the ten largest clones.

Broader findings and caveats from the paper: The number of PT1 expanded TCRs positively correlated with patch test score, significant at thresholds 8, 16 and 32 but not 4. After repeated subsampling, changes were observed in the strength of the expansion versus patch-test correlation and in the threshold at which the correlation became significant. No change with DPC sensitization was found in the number of TCRs above 1 in 1000 frequency, and no evidence of global repertoire structure alterations was found. All patients had alopecia, a presumed autoimmune disease, so their immune response might differ from that of healthy individuals. Compared with pre-sensitization or healthy control sets, expanded TCRs formed significantly more large CDR3 similarity clusters, which is consistent with antigen-driven responses.

The origin of this receptor is a woman aged 50 to 65 with alopecia areata. Some clones in this sample may be carry-over from other donors' samples. The sequence is built from TRBV12-3 or TRBV12-4 and TRBJ1-5, and the D gene may be TRBD1, 5 bases matching. The sequencing here drew on whole blood, taken in connection with sensitization to the hapten diphenylcyclopropenone (DPC). The sequenced DNA is TGTGCCAGCAGTTACGACGGGACGTCGACCTTAGGGCCCCAGCATTTT. This encodes CASSYDGTSTLGPQHF.